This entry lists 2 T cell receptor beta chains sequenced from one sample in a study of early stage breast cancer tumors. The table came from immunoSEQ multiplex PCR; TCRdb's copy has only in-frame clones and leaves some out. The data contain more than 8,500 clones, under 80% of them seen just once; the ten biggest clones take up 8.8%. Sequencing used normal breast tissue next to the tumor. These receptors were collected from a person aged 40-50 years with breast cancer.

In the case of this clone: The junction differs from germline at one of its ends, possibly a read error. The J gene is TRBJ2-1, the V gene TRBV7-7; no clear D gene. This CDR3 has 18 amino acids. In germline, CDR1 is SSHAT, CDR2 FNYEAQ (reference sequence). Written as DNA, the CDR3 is TGTGCTAGCAGCTTAGAGCGTGTGATGGCGCCCCCCTACAATGAGCAGTTCTTC. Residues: CASSLERVMAPPYNEQFF.

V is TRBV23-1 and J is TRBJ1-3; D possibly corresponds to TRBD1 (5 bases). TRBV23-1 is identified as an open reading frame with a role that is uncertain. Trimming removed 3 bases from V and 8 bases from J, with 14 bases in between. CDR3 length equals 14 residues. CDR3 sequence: CASSHRGVGDTIYF. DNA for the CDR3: TGCGCCAGCAGTCACCGGGGGGTAGGAGACACCATATATTTT.